A single sample gave rise to the 23 T cell receptor beta chains below, sequenced in a study of CD8+CD57+ T cells in acquired aplastic anemia. Researchers used genomic DNA as the template to profile TCR beta VDJ and CDR3. TCRdb independently ran MiXCR on the reads; one entry per CDR3 protein. Of about 160,000 distinct CDR3 sequences listed, over 70% are singletons. Individuals selected for sequencing had exhibited CD8+CD57+ cell expansion on flow cytometry. The material sequenced was sorted CD4+, CD8+, or CD8+CD57+ T cells (not recorded which) from PBMCs. These receptors were collected from a human donor with aplastic anemia.

For the CDR3, the DNA is TGTGCCAGCAGTTACTCTGGACCGAGTACAGGGGGATACGAGCAGTACGTC. Encoded protein: CASSYSGPSTGGYEQYV. The chain joins TRBV6-2 or TRBV6-3 to TRBJ2-7; TRBD1 agrees at 8 bases. Looked up from germline, CDR1 is MNHEY and CDR2 is SVGEGT. With 0 bases clipped from V and 4 bases from J, the junction kept 11 bases outside the gene matches. The CDR3 runs to 17 residues.

The J gene is TRBJ2-1, the V gene TRBV7-9; either TRBD1 or TRBD2 may fit D (6 bases each). Germline values: CDR1 SEHNR, CDR2 FQNEAQ (reference sequence). The V end was cut by 9 bases, the J end by 6 bases, with 15 bases between. The CDR3 runs to 13 residues. The CDR3: CASKQGLGNEQFF. As DNA, the CDR3 is TGTGCCAGTAAACAGGGACTCGGCAATGAGCAGTTCTTC. The variable domain in full, with the rest retrieved from reference TRBV7-9 and TRBJ2-1, is DTGVSQNPRHKITKRGQNVTFRCDPISEHNRLYWYRQTLGQGPEFLTYFQNEAQLEKSRLLSDRFSAERPKGSFSTLEIQRTEQGDSAMYLCASKQGLGNEQFFGPGTRLTVL.

V usage is TRBV29-1 and J usage is TRBJ2-2; D is undetermined. Trimming pared 4 bases from V and 5 bases from J, leaving 5 bases between. Germline-derived CDR1 and CDR2 are SQVTM and ANQGSEA. CDR3 size: 11 residues. CDR3 loop: CSVARTGELFF. CDR3 DNA sequence: TGCAGCGTTGCCCGTACCGGGGAGCTGTTTTTT.

This clonotype was observed a handful of times. The chain carries TRBV2 and TRBJ1-2, with unresolved D. Trimming removed 4 bases from V and 4 bases from J, with 10 bases in between. The germline V gene has CDR1 SNHLY and CDR2 FYNNEI. The CDR3 length is 13 residues. CDR3 nucleotides: TGTGCCAGCAGTGGTCGGGGAGGCTATGGCTACACCTTC. Encoded protein: CASSGRGGYGYTF.

The V gene is TRBV7-9, the J gene TRBJ2-7, with TRBD1 identical over 11 bases. Trimming took 5 bases from V and 7 from J; bases not matched to a gene: 7. Germline V gene sequence: CDR1 SEHNR, CDR2 FQNEAQ (reference sequence). The CDR3 sequence is 14 residues long. In nucleotides, the CDR3 is TGTGCCAGCAGCATAGGACAGGGGGCAGAAGAGCAGTACTTC. This sequence encodes CASSIGQGAEEQYF. Supplemented by reference TRBV7-9 and TRBJ2-7, the full variable domain reads DTGVSQNPRHKITKRGQNVTFRCDPISEHNRLYWYRQTLGQGPEFLTYFQNEAQLEKSRLLSDRFSAERPKGSFSTLEIQRTEQGDSAMYLCASSIGQGAEEQYFGPGTRLTVT.

At least ten counts were recorded for this clonotype. V is TRBV4-1 and J is TRBJ1-5, with D uncertain. This CDR3 has 15 residues. V was trimmed by 0 bases and J by 7 bases, leaving 13 bases between them. Germline assignment: CDR1 MGHRA and CDR2 YSYEKL. The CDR3 region has the DNA TGCGCCAGCAGCCAAGATCGTATGGTGGGACAGCCCCAGCATTTT. Amino acid sequence: CASSQDRMVGQPQHF.

This clonotype was counted only a few times. A much larger clone differs from this one at a single base, so this may be a read error. V gene TRBV27 combines with J gene TRBJ2-7; the D is unclear. The germline V gene has CDR1 MNHEY and CDR2 SMNVEV (reference sequence). The CDR3 has 11 amino acids. The CDR3 DNA reads as TGTGCCGGCAGTTTAGGGTACGAGCAGTACTTC. Protein product: CAGSLGYEQYF.

The CDR3 loop reads CASSQENREVTDTQYF. The CDR3 DNA reads TGCGCCAGCAGCCAAGAGAACAGGGAGGTAACAGATACGCAGTATTTT. This rearrangement joins TRBV4-1 to TRBJ2-3; perhaps D is TRBD1 or TRBD2 (6 bases each). V shed 0 bases and J shed 3 bases, with 13 bases lying between them. The CDR3 is 16 amino acids. The germline gives CDR1 MGHRA, CDR2 YSYEKL.

This chain links TRBV5-6 with TRBJ2-7; 8 bases align to TRBD1. The CDR3 loop spans 15 amino acids. The germline CDR1 and CDR2 sequences are SGHDT and YYEEEE. J gave up 4 bases and V 2 bases, and 8 bases lay outside the gene matches. CDR3 protein: CASSFSGGQIYEQYF. CDR3 nucleotides: TGTGCCAGCAGCTTCTCAGGGGGCCAAATTTACGAGCAGTACTTC.

This chain connects TRBV19 to TRBJ1-2, with 9 positions matching TRBD1. Germline V lookup: CDR1 LNHDA, CDR2 SQIVND (reference sequence). Trimming removed 4 bases from V and 5 bases from J; junction bases left unmatched: 8. The CDR3 totals 15 residues. In DNA form, the CDR3 reads TGTGCCAGTAGTACTACAGGGGGCAACTCATATGGCTACACCTTC. Encoded protein: CASSTTGGNSYGYTF.

This chain uses TRBV9 with TRBJ1-1, with 8 bases that match TRBD1. Germline-derived CDR1 and CDR2 are SGDLS and YYNGEE. The CDR3 is 18 residues long. V was clipped by 3 bases and J by 5 bases; unmatched bases: 18. The CDR3 loop reads CASSAYDHSGGEGTEAFF. The CDR3 DNA reads as TGTGCCAGCAGCGCTTACGACCACTCAGGGGGCGAAGGGACTGAAGCTTTCTTT.

The chain joins TRBV10-3 to TRBJ1-5; D uncertain. In germline, CDR1 is ENHRY, CDR2 SYGVKD. The CDR3 is 15 amino acids. Trimming left V 4 bases short and J 0 bases short, with 10 bases between. CDR3 protein: CAISGVGNSNQPQHF. CDR3 coding DNA: TGTGCCATCAGTGGCGTAGGAAATAGCAATCAGCCCCAGCATTTT.

The chain employs TRBV20-1 and TRBJ2-1; TRBD2 agrees at 9 bases. After removal of 0 bases from V and 6 bases from J, the junction contained 9 bases not matched to a gene. The CDR3 contains 16 residues. The germline V gene encodes CDR1 DFQATT and CDR2 SNEGSKA (reference sequence). As DNA, the CDR3 is TGCAGTGCTAGAGATCGCGGGGGGGCCCAGGTCAATGAGCAGTTCTTC. This gives the protein CSARDRGGAQVNEQFF.

The chain employs TRBV29-1 and TRBJ2-5; TRBD2 matches at 7 bases. Germline CDR1 is SQVTM and CDR2 is ANQGSEA. This CDR3 is 14 amino acids long. J lost 5 bases, V lost 4 bases, and 10 bases had no gene match. The CDR3 bases are TGCAGCGTTGTTCGGCGGGAGATCGGGGAGACCCAGTACTTC. This codes for CSVVRREIGETQYF.

This clonotype turned up a few times. The V call is TRBV7-9, the J call TRBJ1-1; D is ambiguous. V lost 2 bases and J 5 bases, leaving 6 bases between the germline ends. Germline CDR1 and CDR2: SEHNR and FQNEAQ (reference sequence). The CDR3 length is 12 residues. CDR3 DNA: TGTGCCAGCAGCTTAATACAGACTGAAGCTTTCTTT. It codes for CASSLIQTEAFF. The whole variable domain, remainder taken from reference TRBV7-9 and TRBJ1-1, is DTGVSQNPRHKITKRGQNVTFRCDPISEHNRLYWYRQTLGQGPEFLTYFQNEAQLEKSRLLSDRFSAERPKGSFSTLEIQRTEQGDSAMYLCASSLIQTEAFFGQGTRLTVV.

V usage is TRBV10-3 and J usage is TRBJ2-5, with TRBD2 matching over 7 bases. CDR1 is ENHRY and CDR2 is SYGVKD in the germline V gene. J lost 5 bases, V lost 11 bases, and 8 bases had no gene match. The CDR3 has 12 residues. CDR3 in DNA: TGTGCCGTAGGACTAGAGGGTGAGACCCAGTACTTC. The encoded protein is CAVGLEGETQYF.

The CDR3 loop is CSVKEVSYGYTF. In nucleotides, the CDR3 is TGCAGCGTAAAGGAAGTAAGCTATGGCTACACCTTC. This chain links TRBV29-1 with TRBJ1-2, with D unclear. The V end lost 6 bases, the J end lost 4 bases, and 12 bases lay between the germline ends. The germline CDR1 and CDR2 sequences are SQVTM and ANQGSEA. The CDR3 length is 12 residues.

The rearrangement joins TRBV12-5 to TRBJ1-1, with 7 bases identical to TRBD1. This CDR3 comprises 13 residues. V shed 7 bases, J shed 7 bases, and the junction held 9 bases outside the gene matches. Looked up from germline, CDR1 is LGHNT and CDR2 is FRNRAP. The CDR3 spells CASVSEGAGEAFF. The DNA for the CDR3 is TGTGCTAGTGTGAGTGAGGGGGCAGGTGAAGCTTTCTTT.

This clonotype appeared many times. This sequence joins TRBV6-4 and TRBJ2-2, with D perhaps matching TRBD2 (7 bases). This CDR3 region has 16 residues. Looked up from germline, CDR1 is MRHNA and CDR2 is SNTAGT. The V and J ends lost 4 bases and 4 bases respectively, with 16 bases between them. For the CDR3, the DNA is TGTGCCAGCAGTGGAGTGGCGGGGGCGTCCACCGGGGAGCTGTTTTTT. It is translated as CASSGVAGASTGELFF.

This clonotype has a single count. The rearrangement uses TRBV20-1 and TRBJ1-2, with D unclear. V was cut by 3 bases and J by 8 bases, with 10 bases left in between. Germline CDR1 is DFQATT and CDR2 is SNEGSKA (reference sequence). The CDR3 spans 11 residues. CDR3 nucleotides: TGCAGTGCTAGTAGGGTTAGCGGCTACACCTTC. Its translation: CSASRVSGYTF.

The chain carries TRBV2 and TRBJ1-6; D call uncertain. In germline, CDR1 is SNHLY, CDR2 FYNNEI. This CDR3 region has 12 residues. V was cut by 5 bases and J by 7 bases, with 6 bases left in between. CDR3 sequence: CASSYTNSPLHF. The CDR3, as DNA: TGTGCCAGCAGTTACACCAATTCACCCCTCCACTTT.

The rearrangement uses TRBV7-8 and TRBJ2-7; D is possibly TRBD1 or TRBD2 (6 bases each). V was trimmed by 4 bases and J by 2 bases, leaving 12 bases between them. This CDR3 is 14 amino acids long. The V gene's germline CDR1 is SGHVS and CDR2 FQNEAQ. In DNA, the CDR3 is TGTGCCAGCAGCTCGGGGGCTTACCCCTACGAGCAGTACTTC. As protein: CASSSGAYPYEQYF. Based on the CDR3 plus reference TRBV7-8 and TRBJ2-7, the full variable domain is GAGVSQSPRYKVAKRGQDVALRCDPISGHVSLFWYQQALGQGPEFLTYFQNEAQLDKSGLPSDRFFAERPEGSVSTLKIQRTQQEDSAVYLCASSSGAYPYEQYFGPGTRLTVT.

The chain couples TRBV11-2 to TRBJ2-7; perhaps TRBD2 as D (6 bases). This CDR3 is built from 14 residues. The germline CDR1 and CDR2 sequences are SGHAT and FQNNGV. The germline V and J ends were trimmed by 10 bases and 2 bases, with 18 bases remaining between them. This CDR3 reads CATGSAGGTYEQYF. CDR3 nucleotides: TGTGCCACCGGTTCGGCAGGAGGGACCTACGAGCAGTACTTC.